Listed below are T cell receptor beta chains from one sample, sequenced in a study of T cells in Graves' hyperthyroidism and ophthalmopathy. TCRdb reprocessed the multiplex PCR reads via MiXCR and lists one record per CDR3 protein. The sample holds about 560,000 distinct CDR3 sequences; 46% are singletons and the top ten take approximately 8.2%. The sequencing sample was made of peripheral blood or thyroid tissue (not recorded which). The receptors were gathered from a woman aged 18-29 years with Graves' hyperthyroidism. Both conserved end residues are part of each CDR3. The D gene is left open where the match is weak. Where a row states a size, it is once, few, many or the class of an expanded clone; other rows omit it.

>few|TRBV5-1|TRBJ2-7|NA
TGCGCCAGCAGCCCTGCGCTCCTGCAGGCCTACGAGCAGTACTTC
CASSPALLQAYEQYF
>few|TRBV10-3|TRBJ1-1|NA
TGTGCCATCTCGGCAGGGAGGGACACTGAAGCTTTCTTT
CAISAGRDTEAFF
>many|TRBV7-9|TRBJ1-2|NA
TGTGCCAGCGGTACGGACGGTCTCAGGCGCTACACCTTC
CASGTDGLRRYTF
>few|TRBV20-1|TRBJ2-7|NA
TGCAGTGCTAATATGGGCACCTACGAGCAGTACTTC
CSANMGTYEQYF
>few|TRBV2|TRBJ1-5|TRBD1
TGTGCCAGCAGTCATGACAGGGACCCAAATCAGCCCCAGCATTTT
CASSHDRDPNQPQHF
>many|TRBV2|TRBJ1-2|TRBD1
TGTGCCAGCAGCGGTACAGGACAGGGACGTGGCTACACCTTC
CASSGTGQGRGYTF
>NA|TRBV20-1|TRBJ1-2|NA
TGCAGTGCTAGAGATGACGGGGCGTTCGGCTACACCTTC
CSARDDGAFGYTF
>NA|TRBV25-1|TRBJ2-7|NA
TGTGCCAGCAGCCAAACGGACGCTTCCTACGAGCAGTACTTC
CASSQTDASYEQYF
>few|TRBV7-6|TRBJ2-2|TRBD1
TGTGCCAGCAGCTTGACAGGGGGCCGGTCCGGGGAGCTGTTTTTT
CASSLTGGRSGELFF
>NA|TRBV2|TRBJ1-1|TRBD1
TGTGCCAGCAGCCGGGTGGACAGGGAATACACTGAAGCTTTCTTT
CASSRVDREYTEAFF
>few|TRBV11-2|TRBJ2-2|NA
TGTGCCAGCAGCCCGAGCCTGGCTAGCGTTCGCACCGGGGAGCTGTTTTTT
CASSPSLASVRTGELFF
>many|TRBV7-3|TRBJ2-2|NA
TGTGCCAGCAGCCTCATCGCGAACACCGGGGAGCTGTTTTTT
CASSLIANTGELFF
>few|TRBV29-1|TRBJ1-2|TRBD1
TGCAGCGCAAGGGACAGGGATGGCTACACCTTC
CSARDRDGYTF
>NA|TRBV9|TRBJ2-7|TRBD2
TGTGCCAGCAGCGTAGCGGCGGGAGTCGGATACGAGCAGTACTTC
CASSVAAGVGYEQYF
>NA|TRBV29-1|TRBJ1-5|NA
TGCAGCTTAGGTGTTGATCAGCCCCAGCATTTT
CSLGVDQPQHF
>NA|TRBV25-1|TRBJ1-1|NA
TGTGCCAGCAATTCCTACAGAGGGAACACTGAAGCTTTCTTT
CASNSYRGNTEAFF
>NA|TRBV20-1|TRBJ2-5|NA
TGCAGTGCTAGAGATATGGGCCGGACCATCCAAGAGACCCAGTACTTC
CSARDMGRTIQETQYF
>many|TRBV19|TRBJ2-6|NA
TGTGCCAGTGGCGGTTATGGGGCCAACGTCCTGACTTTC
CASGGYGANVLTF
>many|TRBV25-1|TRBJ1-1|NA
TGTGCCAGCAGTGATCGGGGAAACACTGAAGCTTTCTTT
CASSDRGNTEAFF
>many|TRBV7-2|TRBJ1-1|NA
TGTGCCAGCAGTTCCATTACAGGTAACACTGAAGCTTTCTTT
CASSSITGNTEAFF
>NA|TRBV2|TRBJ1-5|NA
TGTGCCAGCACCCGACCAGGGAATAGCAATCAGCCCCAGCATTTT
CASTRPGNSNQPQHF
>few|TRBV7-8|TRBJ2-7|NA
TGTGCCAGCAGCTTATCGACCTACTCCTACGAGCAGTACTTC
CASSLSTYSYEQYF
>NA|TRBV7-8|TRBJ1-4|NA
TGTGCCAGCGGAGACGCCTATTTGGATGAAAAACTGTTTTTT
CASGDAYLDEKLFF
>NA|TRBV25-1|TRBJ2-5|NA
TGTGCCAGCAGTGCCCGAGCGGAGGGAGAGACCCAGTACTTC
CASSARAEGETQYF
>NA|TRBV2|TRBJ2-6|TRBD2
TGTGCCAGCAGCCCAGGCGGGAGGTCTGGGGCCAACGTCCTGACTTTC
CASSPGGRSGANVLTF
>few|TRBV24-1|TRBJ2-3|TRBD1
TGTGCCACCAGTGACCCGGACAGGGAAACGCAGTATTTT
CATSDPDRETQYF
>many|TRBV7-9|TRBJ1-2|TRBD1
TGTGCCAGCAGCCGACAGGGGTATGGTGGCTACACCTTC
CASSRQGYGGYTF
>NA|TRBV25-1|TRBJ1-2|NA
TGTGCCAGCTACGACAGGGGCTACACCTTC
CASYDRGYTF
>NA|TRBV10-3|TRBJ1-1|NA
TGTGCCAGCAGTGAATCGGGGGCGAGGACTGAAGCTTTCTTT
CASSESGARTEAFF
>NA|TRBV25-1|TRBJ2-7|NA
TGTGCCTGGAGTCTGGGCACAGCCTACGAGCAGTACTTC
CAWSLGTAYEQYF
>NA|TRBV25-1|TRBJ1-1|NA
TGTGCCAGCTCACCACCGCAGGGATGGAACACTGAAGCTTTCTTT
CASSPPQGWNTEAFF
>NA|TRBV7-3|TRBJ2-2|TRBD2
TGTGCCAGCAGCCTGCCTAGCGGGAGGGCGAACGGGGAGCTGTTTTTT
CASSLPSGRANGELFF
>NA|TRBV25-1|TRBJ1-5|NA
TGTGCCAGCTTAGAGGGGAGACAGCCCCAGCATTTT
CASLEGRQPQHF
>NA|TRBV29-1|TRBJ1-5|NA
TGCAGCCGACAGCGGGAGGTTCAGCCCCAGCATTTT
CSRQREVQPQHF
>NA|TRBV2|TRBJ1-1|NA
TGTGCCAGCAGTTTGGGCTTGGGGGAGATGGACACTGAAGCTTTCTTT
CASSLGLGEMDTEAFF
>few|TRBV29-1|TRBJ1-5|TRBD1
TGCAGCGTCCGACAGGGGGCGGCTAGCAATCAGCCCCAGCATTTT
CSVRQGAASNQPQHF
>NA|TRBV19|TRBJ1-5|NA
TGTGCCAGTAGTCAGCGGCCCGAGGGCAATCAGCCCCAGCATTTT
CASSQRPEGNQPQHF
>few|TRBV7-2|TRBJ2-5|NA
TGTGCCAGCAACCCTCTCCGGGACGTTTCGATGATACAAGAGACCCAGTACTTC
CASNPLRDVSMIQETQYF
>NA|TRBV7-8|TRBJ1-6|TRBD1
TGTGCCAGCCCCTTAACAGGGGGCGCGGACTCACCCCTCCACTTT
CASPLTGGADSPLHF
>few|TRBV19|TRBJ1-3|NA
TGTGCCAGTAGTACCGTAAGGGACTCTGGAAACACCATATATTTT
CASSTVRDSGNTIYF